This TCR beta chain was sequenced for a study of response to subunit inactivated influenza vaccine. This CDR3 region has 19 residues. Losses at the gene ends were 4 bases for V and 4 bases for J; bases not matched to a gene: 13. Per germline, CDR1 MDHEN and CDR2 SYDVKM. TCRdb ran MiXCR on the RT-PCR reads and lists one entry per CDR3 protein. The sample lists 610,000 or so distinct CDR3 sequences, 11% to 15% seen once, with over 8.5% in the top ten. The sample holds many counts of this clonotype. The chain joins TRBV28 to TRBJ2-6; 10 bases fit TRBD1. This sequence originates from a man over 45 who received an inactivated influenza vaccine. The sample consisted of PBMCs from blood, taken 11 to 12 days after vaccination. CDR3 sequence: CASSSSDRGRVRGANVLTF. For the CDR3, the DNA is TGTGCCAGCAGTTCCTCGGACAGGGGGAGGGTGAGAGGGGCCAACGTCCTGACTTTC.